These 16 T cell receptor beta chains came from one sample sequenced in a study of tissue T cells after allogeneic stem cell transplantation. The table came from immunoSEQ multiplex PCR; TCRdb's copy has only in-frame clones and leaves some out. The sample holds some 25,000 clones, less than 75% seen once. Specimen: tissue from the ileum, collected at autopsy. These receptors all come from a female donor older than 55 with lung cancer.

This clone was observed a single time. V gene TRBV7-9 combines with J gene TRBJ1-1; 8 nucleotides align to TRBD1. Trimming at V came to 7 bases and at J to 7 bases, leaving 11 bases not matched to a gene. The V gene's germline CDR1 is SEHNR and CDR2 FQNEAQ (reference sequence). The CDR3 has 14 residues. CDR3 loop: CASTRTGRGGEAFF. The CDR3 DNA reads TGTGCCAGCACCAGGACAGGGAGAGGTGGTGAAGCTTTCTTT.

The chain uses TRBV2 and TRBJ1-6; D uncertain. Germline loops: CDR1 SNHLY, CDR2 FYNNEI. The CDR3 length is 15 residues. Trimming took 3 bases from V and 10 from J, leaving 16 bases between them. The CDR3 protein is CASSDRQVSSSPLHF. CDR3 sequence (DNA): TGTGCCAGCAGTGACAGGCAGGTCTCGAGCTCACCCCTCCACTTT.

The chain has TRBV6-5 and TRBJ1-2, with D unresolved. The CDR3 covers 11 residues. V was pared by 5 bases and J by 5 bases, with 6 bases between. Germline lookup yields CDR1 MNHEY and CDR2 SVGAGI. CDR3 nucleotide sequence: TGTGCCAGCAGTAATACATATGGCTACACCTTC. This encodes CASSNTYGYTF.

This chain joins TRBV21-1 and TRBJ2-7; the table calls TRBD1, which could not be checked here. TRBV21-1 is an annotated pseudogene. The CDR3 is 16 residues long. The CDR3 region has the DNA TGTGCCAGCAGCAAAGGGTCAGGACAGGGTTCCTACGAGCAGTACTTC. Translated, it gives CASSKGSGQGSYEQYF.

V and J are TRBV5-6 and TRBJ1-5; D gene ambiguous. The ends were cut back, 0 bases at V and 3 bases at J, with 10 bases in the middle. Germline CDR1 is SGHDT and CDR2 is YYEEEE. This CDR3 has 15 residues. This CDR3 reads CASSLGPASNQPQHF. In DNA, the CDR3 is TGTGCCAGCAGCTTGGGGCCTGCTTCCAATCAGCCCCAGCATTTT.

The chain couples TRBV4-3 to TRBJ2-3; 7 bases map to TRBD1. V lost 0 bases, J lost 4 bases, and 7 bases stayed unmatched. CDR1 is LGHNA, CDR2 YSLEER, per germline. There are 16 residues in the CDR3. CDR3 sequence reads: CASSQEVQGVSDTQYF. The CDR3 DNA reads TGCGCCAGCAGCCAAGAGGTTCAGGGGGTCTCAGATACGCAGTATTTT.

The CDR3 spells CASRPAVGAGELFF. The DNA of the CDR3 is TGTGCCAGCAGACCCGCCGTTGGTGCCGGGGAGCTGTTTTTT. The genes are TRBV6-5 and TRBJ2-2; D remains ambiguous. Germline assignment: CDR1 MNHEY and CDR2 SVGAGI. The V gene lost 6 bases and the J gene lost 6 bases, with 14 bases spanning the gap. The length of the CDR3 is 14 residues.

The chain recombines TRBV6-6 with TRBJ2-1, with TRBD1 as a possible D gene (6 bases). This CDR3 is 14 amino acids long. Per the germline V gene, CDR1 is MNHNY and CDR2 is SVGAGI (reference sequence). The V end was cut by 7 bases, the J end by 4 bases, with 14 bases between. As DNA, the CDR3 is TGTGCCAGCAACACAGGGTTGGGGTACAATGAGCAGTTCTTC. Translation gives CASNTGLGYNEQFF.

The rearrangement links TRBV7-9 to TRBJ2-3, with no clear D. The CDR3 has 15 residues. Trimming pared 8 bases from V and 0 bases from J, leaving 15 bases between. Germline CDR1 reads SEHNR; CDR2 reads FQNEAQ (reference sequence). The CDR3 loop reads CASAREKGSTDTQYF. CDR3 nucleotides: TGTGCCAGCGCAAGAGAAAAAGGGAGCACAGATACGCAGTATTTT. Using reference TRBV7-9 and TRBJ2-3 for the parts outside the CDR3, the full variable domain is DTGVSQNPRHKITKRGQNVTFRCDPISEHNRLYWYRQTLGQGPEFLTYFQNEAQLEKSRLLSDRFSAERPKGSFSTLEIQRTEQGDSAMYLCASAREKGSTDTQYFGPGTRLTVL.

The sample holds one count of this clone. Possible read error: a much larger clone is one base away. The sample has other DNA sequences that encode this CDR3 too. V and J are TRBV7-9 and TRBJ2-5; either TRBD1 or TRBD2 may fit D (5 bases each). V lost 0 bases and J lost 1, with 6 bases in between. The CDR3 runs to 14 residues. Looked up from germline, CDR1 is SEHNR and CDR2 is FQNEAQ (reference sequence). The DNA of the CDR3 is TGTGCCAGCAGCTTAGCGGGGGTCCAAGAGACCCAGTACTTC. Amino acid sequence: CASSLAGVQETQYF. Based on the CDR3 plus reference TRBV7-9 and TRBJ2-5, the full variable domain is DTGVSQNPRHKITKRGQNVTFRCDPISEHNRLYWYRQTLGQGPEFLTYFQNEAQLEKSRLLSDRFSAERPKGSFSTLEIQRTEQGDSAMYLCASSLAGVQETQYFGPGTRLLVL.

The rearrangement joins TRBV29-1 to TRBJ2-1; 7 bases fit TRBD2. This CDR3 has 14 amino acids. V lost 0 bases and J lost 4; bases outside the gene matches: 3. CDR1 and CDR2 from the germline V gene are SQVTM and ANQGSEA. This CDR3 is CSVEDPLAYNEQFF. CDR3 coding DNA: TGCAGCGTTGAAGATCCACTAGCGTACAATGAGCAGTTCTTC.

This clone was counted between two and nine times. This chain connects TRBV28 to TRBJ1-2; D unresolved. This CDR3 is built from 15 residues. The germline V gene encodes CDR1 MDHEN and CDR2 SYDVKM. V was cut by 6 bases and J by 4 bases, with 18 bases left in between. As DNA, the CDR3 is TGTGCCAGCAGATCCAAATCTGGGCCTGCCTATGGCTACACCTTC. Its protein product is CASRSKSGPAYGYTF.

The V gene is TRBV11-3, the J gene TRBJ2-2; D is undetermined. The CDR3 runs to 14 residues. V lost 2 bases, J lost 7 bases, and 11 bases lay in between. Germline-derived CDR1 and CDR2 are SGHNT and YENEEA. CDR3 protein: CASSLRGSVGELFF. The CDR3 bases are TGTGCCAGCAGCTTACGAGGTTCTGTCGGGGAGCTGTTTTTT.

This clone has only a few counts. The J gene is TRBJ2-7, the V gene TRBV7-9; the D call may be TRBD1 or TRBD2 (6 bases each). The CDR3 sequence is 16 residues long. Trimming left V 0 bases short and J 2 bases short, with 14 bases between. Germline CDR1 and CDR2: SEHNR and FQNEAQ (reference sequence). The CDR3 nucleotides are TGTGCCAGCAGCTTAGCGCGACGGGGGCCCACCTACGAGCAGTACTTC. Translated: CASSLARRGPTYEQYF.

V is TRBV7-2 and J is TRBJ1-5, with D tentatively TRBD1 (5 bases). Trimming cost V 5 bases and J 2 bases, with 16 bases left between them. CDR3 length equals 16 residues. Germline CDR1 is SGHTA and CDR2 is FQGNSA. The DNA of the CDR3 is TGTGCCAGCAGCCCCGCAGGGATGGTAGGCAATCAGCCCCAGCATTTT. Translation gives CASSPAGMVGNQPQHF.

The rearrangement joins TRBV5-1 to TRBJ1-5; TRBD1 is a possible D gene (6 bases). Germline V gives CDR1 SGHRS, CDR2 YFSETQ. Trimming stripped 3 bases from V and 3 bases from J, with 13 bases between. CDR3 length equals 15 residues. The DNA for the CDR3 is TGCGCCAGCAGCTGGGGGCCAGGATCCAATCAGCCCCAGCATTTT. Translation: CASSWGPGSNQPQHF.